The present TCR beta chain was sequenced within a study of control samples from healthy donors and cancer patients. Assay used: immunoSEQ multiplex PCR; TCRdb lists only in-frame clones, some missing. This repertoire shows around 67,000 clones, over 85% found once; its top ten account for approximately 5.5%. The CDR3 totals 16 residues. Germline trimming cut 0 bases from V and 4 bases from J; bases unmatched to any gene: 6. Germline V lookup: CDR1 LGHNA, CDR2 YSLEER. This TCR derives from a man between 60 and 75 years old with colorectal cancer. The gene calls are TRBV4-3 and TRBJ1-2; 9 nucleotides match TRBD1. The specimen was PBMCs. DNA for the CDR3: TGCGCCAGCAGCCAAGATTGGGACAGGGAGGCCTATGGCTACACCTTC. Translated: CASSQDWDREAYGYTF.